This T cell receptor beta chain was sequenced in a study of T-cell reconstitution after alpha-beta-depleted transplantation in children. Findings and caveats of the study: Day-60 TCRbeta diversity that was high in some patients was derived from surviving recipient T cells and thymic progenitors. When one year had passed after transplant, most T-cell counts and diversity came from newly produced T cells. After transplant, at about two months, alpha-beta T cells were reportedly derived from several hundred expanded graft clones.

Regarding this clonotype: Its antigen is unidentified.

CDR1 MNHEY and CDR2 SVGAGI come from the germline V gene. J gave up 5 bases and V 4 bases, and 6 bases lay outside the gene matches. The CDR3 totals 15 residues. Unique molecular identifiers were used in preparing the TCRbeta library. From the PCR reads, TCRdb called clonotypes with MiXCR, one entry per CDR3 protein. In the table there are about 15,000 distinct CDR3 sequences, around 11% of which are singletons. The sequencing used PBMCs, mostly from graft donor cells, collected 180 days after TCRalphabeta/CD19-depleted stem cell transplant. The TCR was taken from a boy less than two years old who had a stem cell transplant for Wiskott-Aldrich syndrome, so the T cells may come from the graft donor. The V gene is TRBV6-5, the J gene TRBJ2-2; 8 bases align to TRBD1. As DNA, the CDR3 is TGTGCCAGCAGTTCCTGGGACAGGAAGACCGGGGAGCTGTTTTTT. It specifies CASSSWDRKTGELFF.